The clone carrying this T cell receptor beta chain was counted ten times or more. Its specificity is not known. 5'RACE with constant-segment primers yielded barcoded, UMI-tagged TCR alpha and TCR beta cDNA libraries. TCRdb passed the 5' RACE reads through MiXCR, listing each CDR3 protein once. The table lists approximately 490,000 distinct CDR3 sequences, just over 20% of them singletons. Trimming cost V 6 bases and J 1 base, with 4 bases left between them. This CDR3 comprises 12 residues. The source of the sample is a study of T-cell memory formation after mild COVID-19. Study summary: The study found TCR clusters largely donor specific. General study findings and limits: Those CD4+ clones that contracted were mainly in CM and EM (CD8+ ones in EMRA).

Sequencing was carried out using PBMCs or a T cell subset sorted from them (not recorded which). The source is an adult woman who had mild COVID-19 (a few samples of this study predate the infection). Cell type and time point are not known. The rearrangement uses TRBV12-3 or TRBV12-4 and TRBJ2-1; D not certain. CDR3 DNA sequence: TGTGCCAGCAGCCATTCCTACAATGAGCAGTTCTTC. This translates into CASSHSYNEQFF.